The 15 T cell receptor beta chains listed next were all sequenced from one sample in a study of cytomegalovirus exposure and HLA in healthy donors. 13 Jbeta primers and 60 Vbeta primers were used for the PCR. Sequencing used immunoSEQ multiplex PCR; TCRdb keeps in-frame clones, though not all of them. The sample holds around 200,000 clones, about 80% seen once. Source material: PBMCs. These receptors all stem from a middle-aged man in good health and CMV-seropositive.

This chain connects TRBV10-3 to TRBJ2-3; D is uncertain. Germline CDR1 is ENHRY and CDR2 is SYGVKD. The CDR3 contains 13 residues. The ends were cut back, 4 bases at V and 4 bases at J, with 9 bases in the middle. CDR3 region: CAISVGAPDTQYF. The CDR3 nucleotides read TGTGCCATCAGTGTCGGTGCACCAGATACGCAGTATTTT.

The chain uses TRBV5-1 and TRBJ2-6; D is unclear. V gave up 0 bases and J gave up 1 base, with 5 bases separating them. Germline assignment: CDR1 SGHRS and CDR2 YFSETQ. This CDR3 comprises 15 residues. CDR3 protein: CASSLEESGANVLTF. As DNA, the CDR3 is TGCGCCAGCAGCTTGGAGGAGTCTGGGGCCAACGTCCTGACTTTC.

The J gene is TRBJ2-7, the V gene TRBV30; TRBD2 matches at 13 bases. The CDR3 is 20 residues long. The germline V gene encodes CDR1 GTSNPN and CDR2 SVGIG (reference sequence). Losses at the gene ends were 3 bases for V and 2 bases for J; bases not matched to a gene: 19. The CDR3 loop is CAWRGSGGRTSGRTAYEQYF. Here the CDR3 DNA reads TGTGCCTGGAGGGGTAGCGGGGGCCGGACTAGCGGGAGAACTGCCTACGAGCAGTACTTC.

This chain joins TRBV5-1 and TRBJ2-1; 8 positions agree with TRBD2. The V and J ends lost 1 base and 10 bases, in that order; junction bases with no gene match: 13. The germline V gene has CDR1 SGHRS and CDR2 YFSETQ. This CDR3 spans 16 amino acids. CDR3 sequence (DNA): TGCGCCAGCAGCTTGTCGATTTCCGGGGGGGTGGGGGAGCAGTTCTTC. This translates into CASSLSISGGVGEQFF.

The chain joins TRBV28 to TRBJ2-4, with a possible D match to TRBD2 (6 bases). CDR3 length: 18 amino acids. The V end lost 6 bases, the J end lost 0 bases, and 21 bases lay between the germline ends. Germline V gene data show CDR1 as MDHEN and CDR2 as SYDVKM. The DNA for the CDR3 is TGTGCCAGCAGCCCGGCGGGGATCAAGGAACTAGCCAAAAACATTCAGTACTTC. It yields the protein CASSPAGIKELAKNIQYF.

This chain's CDR3 is CASSPGGGYGEAFF. The DNA for the CDR3 is TGTGCCAGCTCACCAGGGGGGGGGTATGGTGAAGCTTTCTTT. The chain employs TRBV18 and TRBJ1-1; a weak D match, TRBD1 (5 bases). This CDR3 region has 14 residues. The V and J ends lost 2 bases and 7 bases respectively, with 14 bases between them. Germline V gene lookup returns CDR1 KGHSH and CDR2 LQKENI.

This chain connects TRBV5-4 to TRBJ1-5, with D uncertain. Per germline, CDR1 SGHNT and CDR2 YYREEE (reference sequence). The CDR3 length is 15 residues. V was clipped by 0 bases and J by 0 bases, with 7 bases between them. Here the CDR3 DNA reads TGTGCCAGCAGCTTGGGCGGGATTAGCAATCAGCCCCAGCATTTT. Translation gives CASSLGGISNQPQHF. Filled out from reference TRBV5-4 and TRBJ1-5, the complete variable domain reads ETGVTQSPTHLIKTRGQQVTLRCSSQSGHNTVSWYQQALGQGPQFIFQYYREEENGRGNFPPRFSGLQFPNYSSELNVNALELDDSALYLCASSLGGISNQPQHFGDGTRLSIL.

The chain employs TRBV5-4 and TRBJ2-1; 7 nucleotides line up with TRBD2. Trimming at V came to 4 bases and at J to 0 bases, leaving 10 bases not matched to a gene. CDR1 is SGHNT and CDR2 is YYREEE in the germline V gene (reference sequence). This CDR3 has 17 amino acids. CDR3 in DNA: TGTGCCAGCAGCAAGAGCGGGATTGGATACTCCTACAATGAGCAGTTCTTC. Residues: CASSKSGIGYSYNEQFF.

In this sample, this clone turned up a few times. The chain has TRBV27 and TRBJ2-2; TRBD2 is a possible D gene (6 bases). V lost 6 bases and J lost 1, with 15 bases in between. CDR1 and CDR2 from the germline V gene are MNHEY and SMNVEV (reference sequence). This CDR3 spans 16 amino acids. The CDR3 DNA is TGTGCCAGCAGGGGACCCGGGACTGTGAACACCGGGGAGCTGTTTTTT. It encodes CASRGPGTVNTGELFF.

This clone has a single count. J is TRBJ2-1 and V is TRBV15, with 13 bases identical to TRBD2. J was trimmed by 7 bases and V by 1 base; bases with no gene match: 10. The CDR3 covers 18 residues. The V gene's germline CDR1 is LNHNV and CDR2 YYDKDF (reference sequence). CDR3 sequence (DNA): TGTGCCACCAGCAGAGGCCTGGGACTAGCGGGGATAAGGAATGAGCAGTTCTTC. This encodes CATSRGLGLAGIRNEQFF.

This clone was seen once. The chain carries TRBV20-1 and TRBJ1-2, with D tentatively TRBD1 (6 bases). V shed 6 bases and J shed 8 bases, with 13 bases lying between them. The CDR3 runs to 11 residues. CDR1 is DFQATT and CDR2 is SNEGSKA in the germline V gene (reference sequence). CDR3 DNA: TGCAGTGCCCGGGGGGGGCAAGGCTACACCTTC. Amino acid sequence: CSARGGQGYTF.

In DNA, the CDR3 is TGTGCCAGCAGTAAATTAGTAGCGGGCTACAATGAGCAGTTCTTC. Protein product: CASSKLVAGYNEQFF. V gene TRBV2 combines with J gene TRBJ2-1, with TRBD2 matching over 7 bases. The germline gives CDR1 SNHLY, CDR2 FYNNEI. This CDR3 spans 15 amino acids. Unmatched junction bases numbered 7, after V lost 5 bases and J lost 3 bases. Full variable domain (missing parts from reference TRBV2 and TRBJ2-1): EPEVTQTPSHQVTQMGQEVILRCVPISNHLYFYWYRQILGQKVEFLVSFYNNEISEKSEIFDDQFSVERPDGSNFTLKIRSTKLEDSAMYFCASSKLVAGYNEQFFGPGTRLTVL.

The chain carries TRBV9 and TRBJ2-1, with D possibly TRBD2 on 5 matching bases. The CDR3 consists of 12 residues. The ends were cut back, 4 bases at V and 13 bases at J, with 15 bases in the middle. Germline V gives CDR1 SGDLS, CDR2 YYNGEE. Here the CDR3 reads CASSPDGVIQFF. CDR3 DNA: TGTGCCAGCAGCCCAGACGGGGTGATTCAGTTCTTC.

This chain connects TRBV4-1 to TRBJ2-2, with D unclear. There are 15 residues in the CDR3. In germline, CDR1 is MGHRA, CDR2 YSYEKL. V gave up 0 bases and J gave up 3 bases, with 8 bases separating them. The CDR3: CASSQDYPDTGELFF. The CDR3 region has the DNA TGCGCCAGCAGCCAAGATTATCCCGACACCGGGGAGCTGTTTTTT.

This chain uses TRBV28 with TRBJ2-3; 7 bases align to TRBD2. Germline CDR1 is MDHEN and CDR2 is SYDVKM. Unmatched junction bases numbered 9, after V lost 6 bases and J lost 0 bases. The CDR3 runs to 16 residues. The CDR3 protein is CASSSRLADSTDTQYF. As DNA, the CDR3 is TGTGCCAGCAGCTCCCGTCTAGCGGACAGCACAGATACGCAGTATTTT. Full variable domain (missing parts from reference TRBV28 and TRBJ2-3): DVKVTQSSRYLVKRTGEKVFLECVQDMDHENMFWYRQDPGLGLRLIYFSYDVKMKEKGDIPEGYSVSREKKERFSLILESASTNQTSMYLCASSSRLADSTDTQYFGPGTRLTVL.